A single sample is the source of the 2 T cell receptor beta chains below, sequenced in a study of post-analysis software for immune sequencing data. Tagging with unique molecular identifiers was a feature of the TCR beta cDNA libraries. One entry per CDR3 protein results from TCRdb running MiXCR on the PCR reads. This table holds over 300,000 distinct CDR3 sequences, roughly 30% found once. Findings of the study overall: The five TRBV segments detected at higher frequency in patients than in controls included TRBV5-6, TRBV5-1 and TRBV20-1.

Their specific antigens are unknown. The sequenced sample was blood. The source is a girl aged 5-17 years with multiple sclerosis.

The table lists this clonotype with many counts. This chain joins TRBV7-2 and TRBJ2-7; TRBD1 might be the D (6 bases). Germline V gene lookup returns CDR1 SGHTA and CDR2 FQGNSA. The germline V and J ends were trimmed by 5 bases and 1 base, with 12 bases remaining between them. The CDR3 extends over 14 amino acids. CDR3 in amino acids: CASSPQGPSYEQYF. The CDR3 nucleotides read TGTGCCAGCAGCCCCCAGGGGCCATCCTACGAGCAGTACTTC.

This chain connects TRBV7-3 to TRBJ2-1, with 8 bases that match TRBD2. CDR1 is SGHTA and CDR2 is FQGTGA in the germline V gene. The CDR3 sequence is 20 residues long. J gave up 0 bases and V 5 bases, and 18 bases lay outside the gene matches. The CDR3 DNA is TGTGCCAGCAGCCCCCAAAGGCGCTTAGCGGGGATTAGCTCCTACAATGAGCAGTTCTTC. Protein product: CASSPQRRLAGISSYNEQFF. Full variable domain (rest looked up from reference TRBV7-3 and TRBJ2-1): GAGVSQTPSNKVTEKGKYVELRCDPISGHTALYWYRQSLGQGPEFLIYFQGTGAADDSGLPNDRFFAVRPEGSVSTLKIQRTERGDSAVYLCASSPQRRLAGISSYNEQFFGPGTRLTVL.